The source of this T cell receptor beta chain is a study of a mutant IDH1 vaccine in newly diagnosed glioma. CDR1 is SGHTA and CDR2 is FQGTGA in the germline V gene. V was cut by 5 bases and J by 0 bases, with 11 bases left in between. The CDR3 totals 15 residues. Assay: immunoSEQ multiplex PCR; the TCRdb copy retains only in-frame clones and omits some. The sample yields nearly 50,000 clones, roughly 90% seen once. Time point given: baseline, week 1 (first vaccination visit). The sample's treatment: pre-vaccination baseline after standard-of-care therapy. The donors' diagnosis was new WHO grade 3 or 4 astrocytoma that was IDH1-mutant and ATRX-lost.

The sequence came from a middle-aged man with glioma. The starting material was PBMCs, obtained from a glioma patient treated with radiotherapy, temozolomide or both. The gene calls are TRBV7-3 and TRBJ2-1, with D perhaps matching TRBD1 (6 bases). This CDR3 is CASSPRRGSYNEQFF. Written as DNA, the CDR3 is TGTGCCAGCAGCCCCCGCAGGGGCTCCTACAATGAGCAGTTCTTC.